These 21 T cell receptor beta chains originate from one sample sequenced in a study of T cell repertoires in ileal Crohn's disease. Data came from immunoSEQ multiplex PCR; TCRdb stores just in-frame clones and leaves some out. The table has about 13,000 clones, about 70% seen once. Time point in this sample: neoterminal ileum biopsy at postoperative endoscopy, about 6 months after surgery. Material for sequencing was ileal tissue. The receptor source for this set is an adult with Crohn's disease.

The chain recombines TRBV2 with TRBJ2-2; D might be TRBD1 (7 bases). The CDR3 length is 15 residues. The V gene's germline CDR1 is SNHLY and CDR2 FYNNEI. Trimming removed 6 bases at V and 5 bases at J, with 16 bases between. CDR3: CASRTGAEGTGELFF. The DNA of the CDR3 is TGTGCCAGCAGAACAGGGGCGGAGGGAACCGGGGAGCTGTTTTTT.

This clone has more than one count but fewer than ten. The V call is TRBV7-3, the J call TRBJ2-5; D is possibly TRBD2 (5 bases). The V end lost 6 bases, the J end lost 7 bases, and 18 bases lay between the germline ends. Germline loops: CDR1 SGHTA, CDR2 FQGTGA. The CDR3 has 14 residues. CDR3 nucleotide sequence: TGTGCCAGCAGTTTGGATCATCTAGAGGGGACCCAGTACTTC. It codes for CASSLDHLEGTQYF.

This clone was picked up a small number of times. The rearrangement links TRBV6-6 to TRBJ1-2, with 8 positions matching TRBD1. The CDR3 has 15 amino acids. Germline V gives CDR1 MNHNY, CDR2 SVGAGI (reference sequence). Trimming removed 8 bases from V and 7 bases from J; junction bases left unmatched: 15. The CDR3 loop is CASSPESRTGTGYTF. The CDR3 DNA follows: TGTGCCAGCTCCCCCGAGAGCCGGACAGGGACTGGCTACACCTTC.

In this sample, this clone turned up a few times. The rearrangement uses TRBV29-1 and TRBJ1-1; 9 nucleotides align to TRBD1. V lost 6 bases to trimming and J lost 5 bases; unmatched junction nucleotides: 7. The germline gives CDR1 SQVTM, CDR2 ANQGSEA. This CDR3 is 13 amino acids long. CDR3 sequence reads: CSVVDRGKTEAFF. The CDR3 DNA reads as TGCAGCGTCGTTGACAGGGGGAAAACTGAAGCTTTCTTT.

This clone has a handful of counts. The chain recombines TRBV5-5 with TRBJ1-1, with TRBD1 identical over 11 bases. Germline CDR1 is SGHKS and CDR2 is YYEKEE (reference sequence). The CDR3 length is 14 residues. The V and J ends lost 4 bases and 4 bases, in that order; junction bases with no gene match: 3. The DNA of the CDR3 is TGTGCCAGCAGCCGGGACAGGGGGTTCACTGAAGCTTTCTTT. It specifies CASSRDRGFTEAFF.

This clone has just one count. The chain has TRBV7-3 and TRBJ2-1; 7 bases line up with TRBD2. The V and J ends lost 1 base and 15 bases, in that order; junction bases with no gene match: 12. Germline assignment: CDR1 SGHTA and CDR2 FQGTGA. The CDR3 consists of 14 residues. In nucleotides, the CDR3 is TGTGCCAGCAGCTTAAGCCAGCGGGGAGATAAGTGGTTCTTC. As protein: CASSLSQRGDKWFF.

This chain connects TRBV4-1 to TRBJ1-4, with D unclear. Germline CDR1 and CDR2: MGHRA and YSYEKL. This CDR3 region has 13 residues. Trimming left V 8 bases short and J 4 bases short, with 11 bases between. CDR3 in amino acids: CASSPDRNEKLFF. CDR3 bases: TGCGCCAGCTCCCCGGACCGTAATGAAAAACTGTTTTTT.

The chain is built from TRBV5-4 and TRBJ2-2; 9 positions agree with TRBD1. The CDR3 loop spans 15 amino acids. V trimming: 4 bases; J trimming: 6 bases; junction bases outside the gene matches: 7. Germline V lookup: CDR1 SGHNT, CDR2 YYREEE (reference sequence). CDR3 residues: CASSPGTGIPGELFF. The CDR3, as DNA: TGTGCCAGCAGCCCCGGGACAGGGATACCCGGGGAGCTGTTTTTT. The full variable domain, completed using reference TRBV5-4 and TRBJ2-2, is ETGVTQSPTHLIKTRGQQVTLRCSSQSGHNTVSWYQQALGQGPQFIFQYYREEENGRGNFPPRFSGLQFPNYSSELNVNALELDDSALYLCASSPGTGIPGELFFGEGSRLTVL.

This chain connects TRBV14 to TRBJ1-1; D unresolved. The CDR3 sequence is 13 residues long. Looked up from germline, CDR1 is SGHDN and CDR2 is FVKESK. V shed 9 bases and J shed 3 bases, with 14 bases lying between them. The CDR3 nucleotides are TGTGCCAGTAGGCGGATGCGGGACACTGAAGCTTTCTTT. Protein product: CASRRMRDTEAFF.

The J gene is TRBJ2-3, the V gene TRBV7-2; 13 positions match TRBD2. CDR3 size: 15 residues. The germline V gene encodes CDR1 SGHTA and CDR2 FQGNSA. V gave up 3 bases and J gave up 11 bases; unmatched junction bases: 8. CDR3 region: CASSFPGTSGVWQYF. The DNA of the CDR3 is TGTGCCAGCAGCTTCCCCGGGACTAGCGGGGTCTGGCAGTATTTT.

The chain couples TRBV29-1 to TRBJ2-2; D may be TRBD2 (5 bases). Germline lookup yields CDR1 SQVTM and CDR2 ANQGSEA. Trimming removed 4 bases at V and 0 bases at J, with 9 bases between. The CDR3 spans 14 residues. The CDR3 protein is CSVVLLANTGELFF. CDR3 nucleotides: TGCAGCGTTGTGCTACTAGCGAACACCGGGGAGCTGTTTTTT.

The chain employs TRBV16 and TRBJ2-7; D remains ambiguous. V lost 6 bases, J lost 7 bases, and 22 bases lay in between. The CDR3 sequence is 15 residues long. Looked up from germline, CDR1 is KGHSY and CDR2 is FQNENV. CDR3 sequence (DNA): TGTGCCAGCAGAGGTCCCGACATGGGCTTTCTTGAGCAGTACTTC. Amino acids: CASRGPDMGFLEQYF.

This clone was detected only a few times. The CDR3 DNA reads as TGTGCCAGCAGCAAAGCGAAGGGACACGAGCAGTACTTC. It codes for CASSKAKGHEQYF. The chain employs TRBV21-1 and TRBJ2-7. TRBV21-1 counts as a pseudogene. The CDR3 has 13 amino acids.

This clone was detected only a few times. The chain carries TRBV5-1 and TRBJ2-7; possibly TRBD1 for D (6 bases). This CDR3 is 14 amino acids long. The ends were cut back, 4 bases at V and 2 bases at J, with 13 bases in the middle. In germline, CDR1 is SGHRS, CDR2 YFSETQ. CDR3 in DNA: TGCGCCAGCAGCCTCCGGACAGCTCCCTACGAGCAGTACTTC. As protein: CASSLRTAPYEQYF.

V usage is TRBV6-6 and J usage is TRBJ2-3, with 8 bases lining up with TRBD2. This CDR3 has 15 amino acids. The trim removed 5 bases at V and 1 base at J, leaving 5 bases unmatched. Germline V gives CDR1 MNHNY, CDR2 SVGAGI (reference sequence). CDR3 bases: TGTGCCAGCAGTGGTATGCGGGGGGGCACAGATACGCAGTATTTT. It specifies CASSGMRGGTDTQYF.

The chain joins TRBV2 to TRBJ1-5; 7 bases match TRBD1. Germline CDR1 reads SNHLY; CDR2 reads FYNNEI. With V trimmed by 6 bases and J by 3 bases, 5 bases remained unmatched. The CDR3 runs 14 residues. The CDR3 DNA reads as TGTGCCAGCAGCGGCGGGACAGCCAATCAGCCCCAGCATTTT. As protein: CASSGGTANQPQHF.

The chain employs TRBV5-1 and TRBJ2-3; the D gene is possibly TRBD1 (5 bases). CDR1 SGHRS and CDR2 YFSETQ come from the germline V gene. The CDR3 consists of 13 residues. The V end was cut by 4 bases, the J end by 5 bases, with 11 bases between. The CDR3 protein is CASSLRQLDTQYF. CDR3 nucleotide sequence: TGCGCCAGCAGCCTCAGACAGTTAGATACGCAGTATTTT. The entire variable domain, with the rest obtained from reference TRBV5-1 and TRBJ2-3, is as follows: KAGVTQTPRYLIKTRGQQVTLSCSPISGHRSVSWYQQTPGQGLQFLFEYFSETQRNKGNFPGRFSGRQFSNSRSEMNVSTLELGDSALYLCASSLRQLDTQYFGPGTRLTVL.

The chain uses TRBV5-1 and TRBJ1-1, with D unclear. This CDR3 has 15 amino acids. CDR1 is SGHRS, CDR2 YFSETQ, per germline. Trimming pared 0 bases from V and 0 bases from J, leaving 9 bases between. The CDR3 DNA follows: TGCGCCAGCAGCTTGGGTTTCCTAGTGAACACTGAAGCTTTCTTT. Protein sequence: CASSLGFLVNTEAFF.

In nucleotides, the CDR3 is TGTGCCAGCAGCTTGGGTCCGGGCCAAGAGACCCAGTACTTC. Translating it yields CASSLGPGQETQYF. The chain carries TRBV5-6 and TRBJ2-5, with D uncertain. Between the trimmed V and J ends, which lost 0 bases and 1 base, there was a span of 7 bases. Germline CDR1 is SGHDT and CDR2 is YYEEEE. CDR3 size: 14 residues.

The chain couples TRBV7-9 to TRBJ2-3; D ambiguous. CDR1 and CDR2 from the germline V gene are SEHNR and FQNEAQ (reference sequence). The CDR3 spans 17 residues. V lost 5 bases and J lost 0, with 18 bases in between. In DNA form, the CDR3 reads TGTGCCAGCAGCCCCCCCCCTCCTGACCATAGCACAGATACGCAGTATTTT. Its translation is CASSPPPPDHSTDTQYF.

The rearrangement links TRBV7-2 to TRBJ1-1; D might be TRBD1 (5 bases). Trimming shortened V by 6 bases and J by 1 base, and 9 bases separated the two germline ends. Germline V gives CDR1 SGHTA, CDR2 FQGNSA. The CDR3 is 13 amino acids. This CDR3 is CASSSGWNTEAFF. DNA for the CDR3: TGTGCCAGCAGTTCAGGGTGGAACACTGAAGCTTTCTTT.